This TCR beta chain was captured by sequencing in a study of cytomegalovirus exposure and HLA in healthy donors. PCR amplification relied on 60 Vbeta primers (plus 13 Jbeta primers). Methods used by the authors: Around 80 million unique TCR beta chains, roughly 11 million of them shared, were counted by a later analysis. Measured with immunoSEQ multiplex PCR; TCRdb has only the in-frame clones, and not every one. From that table come the V and J calls and clone size; the DNA was used to work out D and trimming. This table holds around 170,000 clones, roughly 75% found once. This CDR3 has 14 residues. Trimming cost V 3 bases and J 5 bases; bases outside gene matches: 5. The germline CDR1 and CDR2 sequences are SGHRS and YFSETQ.

The V and J genes are TRBV5-1 and TRBJ2-5; TRBD1 matches 9 bases. Sequenced material: PBMCs. This clonotype originated in a man aged 35-49 years in good health and CMV-seronegative. CDR3 sequence (DNA): TGCGCCAGCAGCTCGACAGGGGGTCGGGAGACCCAGTACTTC. It translates to CASSSTGGRETQYF. Full variable domain (remainder filled in from reference TRBV5-1 and TRBJ2-5): KAGVTQTPRYLIKTRGQQVTLSCSPISGHRSVSWYQQTPGQGLQFLFEYFSETQRNKGNFPGRFSGRQFSNSRSEMNVSTLELGDSALYLCASSSTGGRETQYFGPGTRLLVL.